Shown below are 14 T cell receptor beta chains from a single sample sequenced in a study of blood T cell repertoires in COVID-19. Produced via immunoSEQ multiplex PCR; TCRdb's table is partial and in-frame only. There are about 42,000 clones in the sample; more than 75% occur only once, and about 26% lies in the top ten. Specimen: peripheral blood. The receptors here all came from an elderly man with acute or convalescent COVID-19.

This chain joins TRBV7-8 and TRBJ2-1, with 11 bases matching TRBD1. The ends lost 4 bases at V and 3 bases at J; junction bases unmatched: 5. The CDR3 is made up of 16 amino acids. CDR1 and CDR2 from the germline V gene are SGHVS and FQNEAQ. CDR3 loop: CASSSPGTGGYNEQFF. The CDR3 region has the DNA TGTGCCAGCAGCTCCCCCGGGACAGGGGGCTACAATGAGCAGTTCTTC.

This chain uses TRBV19 with TRBJ2-2; D is unclear. The CDR3 sequence is 12 residues long. Germline V gives CDR1 LNHDA, CDR2 SQIVND (reference sequence). The ends were cut back, 8 bases at V and 6 bases at J, with 10 bases in the middle. The CDR3 loop is CASGQLAGELFF. The CDR3 DNA follows: TGTGCCAGTGGCCAGTTGGCCGGGGAGCTGTTTTTT. Complete variable domain (other parts from reference TRBV19 and TRBJ2-2): DGGITQSPKYLFRKEGQNVTLSCEQNLNHDAMYWYRQDPGQGLRLIYYSQIVNDFQKGDIAEGYSVSREKKESFPLTVTSAQKNPTAFYLCASGQLAGELFFGEGSRLTVL.

The chain combines TRBV7-3 with TRBJ2-3; 9 nucleotides line up with TRBD2. V was clipped by 5 bases and J by 2 bases; unmatched bases: 8. This CDR3 comprises 16 residues. Germline V gives CDR1 SGHTA, CDR2 FQGTGA. The CDR3 region has the DNA TGTGCCAGCAGCCTAGCCCTAGCGGGGCCCACAGATACGCAGTATTTT. Amino acid sequence: CASSLALAGPTDTQYF.

The V and J genes are TRBV30 and TRBJ2-5, with TRBD2 matching over 14 bases. Germline CDR1 is GTSNPN and CDR2 is SVGIG (reference sequence). This CDR3 is 15 amino acids long. The ends lost 1 base at V and 7 bases at J; junction bases unmatched: 5. CDR3 in DNA: TGTGCCTGGAGTGCGGGACTAGCGGGAGAGGGGACCCAGTACTTC. The encoded protein is CAWSAGLAGEGTQYF.

The V call is TRBV9, the J call TRBJ2-1; 8 bases are shared with TRBD2. Germline V gives CDR1 SGDLS, CDR2 YYNGEE. V lost 2 bases and J lost 7; bases outside the gene matches: 11. The length of the CDR3 is 16 residues. In nucleotides, the CDR3 is TGTGCCAGCAGCGTTCTTAGTAGCGGGGTAGCAAATGAGCAGTTCTTC. This translates into CASSVLSSGVANEQFF.

The chain joins TRBV14 to TRBJ1-1; D gene ambiguous. Deletions cut 1 base from V and 11 bases from J, with 20 bases between. CDR1 and CDR2 from the germline V gene are SGHDN and FVKESK. This CDR3 contains 15 residues. CDR3 DNA: TGTGCCAGCAGCCAAGCCAGACACAGTCCTGAATTGGCTTTCTTT. Translation gives CASSQARHSPELAFF.

The V and J genes are TRBV7-3 and TRBJ2-7; 11 bases fit TRBD2. The CDR3 runs 14 residues. Trimming cost V 6 bases and J 6 bases; bases outside gene matches: 7. In germline, CDR1 is SGHTA, CDR2 FQGTGA. CDR3 region: CASSSLAGGGEQYF. The CDR3, as DNA: TGTGCCAGCAGTTCATTAGCGGGAGGGGGCGAGCAGTACTTC.

This clone turned up a few times. V gene TRBV3-1 (or the pseudogene TRBV3-2) combines with J gene TRBJ2-1; maybe TRBD1 (6 bases). Deletions cut 4 bases from V and 7 bases from J, with 14 bases between. The CDR3 consists of 14 residues. Germline V CDR1 and CDR2: LGHDT, YNNKEL (reference sequence). The CDR3 reads CASSRTGFGNEQFF. Here the CDR3 DNA reads TGTGCCAGCAGCCGAACAGGGTTCGGGAATGAGCAGTTCTTC.

The rearrangement links TRBV4-1 to TRBJ2-5; D perhaps matches TRBD1 (5 bases). CDR1 is MGHRA and CDR2 is YSYEKL in the germline V gene. V lost 1 base, J lost 1 base, and 7 bases lay in between. This CDR3 has 14 amino acids. The CDR3 coding sequence is TGCGCCAGCAGCCAAGGACAGAGCCAAGAGACCCAGTACTTC. Amino acids: CASSQGQSQETQYF.

This clone was observed a few times. The chain joins TRBV11-1 to TRBJ2-2; a weak D match, TRBD2 (5 bases). The V end was cut by 2 bases, the J end by 2 bases, with 9 bases between. The CDR3 length is 15 residues. Germline V CDR1 and CDR2: SGHAT, FQDESV (reference sequence). The CDR3 DNA reads TGTGCCAGCAGCTTATCCGGGGTCAACACCGGGGAGCTGTTTTTT. It yields the protein CASSLSGVNTGELFF.

The chain uses TRBV7-8 and TRBJ2-6, with D tentatively TRBD1 (6 bases). Germline V lookup: CDR1 SGHVS, CDR2 FQNEAQ. The length of the CDR3 is 16 residues. The V gene lost 3 bases and the J gene lost 1 base, with 10 bases spanning the gap. CDR3 protein: CASSLGARSGANVLTF. In nucleotides, the CDR3 is TGTGCCAGCAGCTTGGGGGCTAGGTCTGGGGCCAACGTCCTGACTTTC.

J is TRBJ1-6 and V is TRBV7-8, with D perhaps matching TRBD1 (6 bases). CDR1 is SGHVS, CDR2 FQNEAQ, per germline. The CDR3 is 14 amino acids. The V end was cut by 7 bases, the J end by 15 bases, with 22 bases between. The CDR3 region is CASNRGGHLPGLHF. As DNA, the CDR3 is TGTGCCAGCAACAGAGGGGGACACCTTCCAGGCCTCCACTTT.

CDR3 sequence reads: CASSLTSGRVEQFF. CDR3 sequence (DNA): TGTGCCAGCAGCCTGACTAGCGGGAGGGTTGAGCAGTTCTTC. J is TRBJ2-1 and V is TRBV28; 14 bases are a match to TRBD2. Germline V gives CDR1 MDHEN, CDR2 SYDVKM. V shed 6 bases, J shed 9 bases, and the junction held 4 bases outside the gene matches. This CDR3 region has 14 residues.

This clone was recorded once. The rearrangement uses TRBV3-1 (or the pseudogene TRBV3-2) and TRBJ2-2, with 15 bases that match TRBD2. V lost 0 bases, J lost 7 bases, and 6 bases stayed unmatched. The CDR3 is 18 amino acids. Germline V lookup: CDR1 LGHDT, CDR2 YNNKEL (reference sequence). The CDR3 protein is CASSQDGLAGGRGGELFF. The CDR3 bases are TGTGCCAGCAGCCAAGATGGACTAGCGGGGGGGCGCGGCGGGGAGCTGTTTTTT.